Presented here are 8 T cell receptor beta chains from one specimen sequenced in a study of blood T cell repertoires in COVID-19 (TCRdb year 2020). Library creation used the immunoSEQ multiplex PCR assay. The source is immuneACCESS, and TCRdb retained only in-frame sequences with V and J called. Part of the clones is not carried over; for the studies checked, unresolved V genes explain less than half of this, and the remainder is unexplained. Recorded for this sample are 250,000 to 350,000 clones; about 88% of them occurred a single time. The ten most abundant clones make up under 2.5% of the sample. Sequenced sample: PBMCs or T cells enriched from blood (not recorded which). Every receptor here comes from a woman in her sixties or seventies in a cohort exposed to, infected with or recovered from COVID-19 (not recorded which).

V usage is TRBV5-1 and J usage is TRBJ2-1; a possible D gene is TRBD2 (6 bases). V lost 2 bases to trimming and J lost 7 bases, with 19 bases between them. The CDR3 is 16 residues long. CDR1 SGHRS and CDR2 YFSETQ come from the germline V gene. CDR3 amino acids: CASSFPGTSRANEQFF. CDR3 in DNA: TGCGCCAGCAGCTTTCCCGGGACTTCTAGGGCAAATGAGCAGTTCTTC.

The rearrangement joins TRBV2 to TRBJ2-7; 15 bases align to TRBD2. J gave up 0 bases and V 6 bases, and 6 bases lay outside the gene matches. The CDR3 loop spans 17 amino acids. CDR1 SNHLY and CDR2 FYNNEI come from the germline V gene. In DNA form, the CDR3 reads TGTGCCAGCAGAGGGACTAGCGGGAGGCCAAGCTCCTACGAGCAGTACTTC. This sequence encodes CASRGTSGRPSSYEQYF.

Turning to this clone: The sample contains more than one DNA sequence encoding this CDR3. This rearrangement joins TRBV19 to TRBJ2-5, with D perhaps matching TRBD1 (5 bases). V lost 3 bases, J lost 1 base, and 6 bases lay in between. The CDR3 is 13 residues long. Germline V gene lookup returns CDR1 LNHDA and CDR2 SQIVND (reference sequence). This CDR3 is CASSIQGQETQYF. CDR3 bases: TGTGCCAGTAGTATCCAGGGCCAAGAGACCCAGTACTTC.

DNA for the CDR3: TGTGCCACCAGTGCAACGGGAGGGGGCACAGATACGCAGTATTTT. As protein: CATSATGGGTDTQYF. This rearrangement joins TRBV24-1 to TRBJ2-3; 8 bases are a match to TRBD2. The CDR3 runs 15 residues. Germline V gives CDR1 KGHDR, CDR2 SFDVKD. Trimming cost V 5 bases and J 1 base; bases outside gene matches: 4.

V and J are TRBV7-3 and TRBJ2-3; 8 bases match TRBD2. The CDR3 extends over 14 amino acids. Trimming removed 5 bases from V and 6 bases from J; junction bases left unmatched: 7. Germline assignment: CDR1 SGHTA and CDR2 FQGTGA. The CDR3 protein is CASSPSGSVDTQYF. The CDR3, as DNA: TGTGCCAGCAGCCCCAGCGGGAGCGTGGATACGCAGTATTTT.

In nucleotides, the CDR3 is TGTGCCAGCAGCTTAGATTCCCAGATCTATGGCTACACCTTC. Protein: CASSLDSQIYGYTF. The chain uses TRBV7-2 and TRBJ1-2; D call uncertain. The V end was cut by 1 base, the J end by 4 bases, with 10 bases between. This CDR3 is 14 amino acids long. In germline, CDR1 is SGHTA, CDR2 FQGNSA.

The chain uses TRBV11-2 and TRBJ2-3; 10 positions agree with TRBD2. Germline V lookup: CDR1 SGHAT, CDR2 FQNNGV. Trimming at V came to 5 bases and at J to 2 bases, leaving 10 bases not matched to a gene. This CDR3 is 17 amino acids long. CDR3 nucleotides: TGTGCCAGCAGCGCACCTCTAGCGGGAGTACTCACAGATACGCAGTATTTT. Translation: CASSAPLAGVLTDTQYF.

The V call is TRBV14, the J call TRBJ2-1; maybe TRBD2 (5 bases). The CDR3 runs 14 residues. The V end lost 2 bases, the J end lost 0 bases, and 5 bases lay between the germline ends. The germline gives CDR1 SGHDN, CDR2 FVKESK. The CDR3 region has the DNA TGTGCCAGCAGCCAAACTAGCTCCTACAATGAGCAGTTCTTC. It is translated as CASSQTSSYNEQFF.